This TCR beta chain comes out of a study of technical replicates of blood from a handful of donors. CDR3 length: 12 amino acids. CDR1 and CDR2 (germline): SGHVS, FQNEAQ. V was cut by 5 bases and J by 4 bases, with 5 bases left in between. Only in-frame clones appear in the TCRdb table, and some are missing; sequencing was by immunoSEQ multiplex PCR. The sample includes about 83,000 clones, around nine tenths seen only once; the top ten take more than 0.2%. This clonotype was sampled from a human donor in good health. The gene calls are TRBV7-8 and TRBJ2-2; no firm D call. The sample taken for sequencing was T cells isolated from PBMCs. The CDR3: CASSRSTGELFF. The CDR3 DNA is TGTGCCAGCAGCCGTAGCACCGGGGAGCTGTTTTTT.